The rows below give T cell receptor beta chains drawn from one sample of a study of T cells in Graves' hyperthyroidism and ophthalmopathy. From the multiplex PCR reads, TCRdb called clonotypes with MiXCR, one entry per CDR3 protein. The sample holds 550,000 to 800,000 distinct CDR3 sequences, approximately 15% seen once. The sequenced sample consisted of blood. These receptors all come from a man between 50 and 59 years old with Graves' hyperthyroidism. The CDR3 runs from the conserved cysteine through the conserved F or W. Each record gives: J gene, V gene, clone size, D gene, CDR3 DNA, CDR3 protein. The D gene is left open where the match is weak. Only part of the rows carry a size: once, few, many, or a class if the clone is expanded.

J gene: TRBJ2-5; V gene: TRBV6-2/TRBV6-3; clone size: many; D gene: TRBD2; CDR3 DNA: TGTGCCAGCAGTCCGACTAGCGGGAGAATCCAAGAGACCCAGTACTTC; CDR3 protein: CASSPTSGRIQETQYF
J gene: TRBJ2-5; V gene: TRBV7-9; clone size: many; D gene: TRBD2; CDR3 DNA: TGTGCCAGCAGCACGACGGGGGGCCAAGAGACCCAGTACTTC; CDR3 protein: CASSTTGGQETQYF
J gene: TRBJ2-5; V gene: TRBV20-1; clone size: many; D gene: TRBD1; CDR3 DNA: TGCAGTGCTAGAGATCTCCAGGGGGCTAAGGAGACCCAGTACTTC; CDR3 protein: CSARDLQGAKETQYF
J gene: TRBJ2-7; V gene: TRBV5-6; clone size: -; D gene: TRBD1; CDR3 DNA: TGTGCCAGCAGCCTCGACTTGACAGGGTCCGGCGAGCAGTACTTC; CDR3 protein: CASSLDLTGSGEQYF
J gene: TRBJ2-7; V gene: TRBV6-1; clone size: -; D gene: TRBD2; CDR3 DNA: TGTGCCAGCAGCCCTCTAGCGGGACGGGTCTACGAACAGTACTTC; CDR3 protein: CASSPLAGRVYEQYF
J gene: TRBJ2-1; V gene: TRBV6-1; clone size: few; D gene: TRBD2; CDR3 DNA: TGTGCCAGCATAGGGCGGGAGGGCCTCTCCTACAATGAGCAGTTCTTC; CDR3 protein: CASIGREGLSYNEQFF
J gene: TRBJ2-7; V gene: TRBV25-1; clone size: -; D gene: TRBD2; CDR3 DNA: TGTGCCAGCAGTGACTTGCGACTAGCGGTTTCCGAGCAGTACTTC; CDR3 protein: CASSDLRLAVSEQYF
J gene: TRBJ1-2; V gene: TRBV12-3/TRBV12-4; clone size: many; D gene: -; CDR3 DNA: TGTGCCAGCAGTTGGAACCGGAACCGCTATGGCTACACCTTC; CDR3 protein: CASSWNRNRYGYTF
J gene: TRBJ2-1; V gene: TRBV11-2; clone size: -; D gene: TRBD2; CDR3 DNA: TGTGCCAGCAGCTTTACACTAGCGGGAGGGCCTTACAATGAGCAGTTCTTC; CDR3 protein: CASSFTLAGGPYNEQFF
J gene: TRBJ2-5; V gene: TRBV2; clone size: many; D gene: -; CDR3 DNA: TGTGCCAGCAGAGTGAAGACCCAGTACTTC; CDR3 protein: CASRVKTQYF
J gene: TRBJ1-3; V gene: TRBV20-1; clone size: -; D gene: -; CDR3 DNA: TGCAGTGCTCTACCGGACAGATTCTCTGGAAACACCATATATTTT; CDR3 protein: CSALPDRFSGNTIYF
J gene: TRBJ2-3; V gene: TRBV19; clone size: few; D gene: TRBD2; CDR3 DNA: TGTGCCGTTAGTCGGGGTAGCGGGAGCCTAAATACGCAGTATTTT; CDR3 protein: CAVSRGSGSLNTQYF
J gene: TRBJ1-1; V gene: TRBV7-2; clone size: -; D gene: TRBD1; CDR3 DNA: TGTGCCAGCAGCTCAGGGGGGGGGGCATCTGAAGCTTTCTTT; CDR3 protein: CASSSGGGASEAFF
J gene: TRBJ1-3; V gene: TRBV12-3/TRBV12-4; clone size: many; D gene: -; CDR3 DNA: TGTGCCAGCAAGGACTCTGGAAACACCATATATTTT; CDR3 protein: CASKDSGNTIYF
J gene: TRBJ2-3; V gene: TRBV9; clone size: few; D gene: -; CDR3 DNA: TGTGCCAGCAGCGTAGCGGGACAATCTAGCACAGATACGCAGTATTTT; CDR3 protein: CASSVAGQSSTDTQYF
J gene: TRBJ1-1; V gene: TRBV12-3/TRBV12-4; clone size: many; D gene: TRBD1; CDR3 DNA: TGTGCCAGCAGTTTTCCCCAGGGGGGCACTGAAGCTTTCTTT; CDR3 protein: CASSFPQGGTEAFF
J gene: TRBJ2-7; V gene: TRBV10-3; clone size: many; D gene: TRBD2; CDR3 DNA: TGTGCCATCAGTGAGGGGAGGACTAGCGGGAGGGCTAACTCCTACGAGCAGTACTTC; CDR3 protein: CAISEGRTSGRANSYEQYF
J gene: TRBJ2-1; V gene: TRBV29-1; clone size: -; D gene: -; CDR3 DNA: TGCAGCGTGGACCAGGGGCCCGATGAGCAGTTCTTC; CDR3 protein: CSVDQGPDEQFF
J gene: TRBJ2-7; V gene: TRBV20-1; clone size: -; D gene: TRBD2; CDR3 DNA: TGCAGTGCTCCCTGGACTAGGGCCTACGAGCAGTACTTC; CDR3 protein: CSAPWTRAYEQYF
J gene: TRBJ1-2; V gene: TRBV28; clone size: many; D gene: -; CDR3 DNA: TGTGCCAGCCATTTGGCAGGCCGAAACTATGGCTACACCTTC; CDR3 protein: CASHLAGRNYGYTF
J gene: TRBJ2-7; V gene: TRBV7-8; clone size: many; D gene: TRBD1; CDR3 DNA: TGTGCCAGCAGCTCCCGGGGGACAGGGCACTACGAGCAGTACTTC; CDR3 protein: CASSSRGTGHYEQYF
J gene: TRBJ2-2; V gene: TRBV30; clone size: -; D gene: TRBD1; CDR3 DNA: TGTGCCTGGAAGACAGGGATGAACACCGGGGAGCTGTTTTTT; CDR3 protein: CAWKTGMNTGELFF
J gene: TRBJ1-5; V gene: TRBV28; clone size: many; D gene: -; CDR3 DNA: TGTGCCAGCACAAAAGGTGGGACAAGCAATCAGCCCCAGCATTTT; CDR3 protein: CASTKGGTSNQPQHF
J gene: TRBJ2-2; V gene: TRBV24-1; clone size: many; D gene: TRBD1; CDR3 DNA: TGTGCCACCAGTAACCCCCGCTGGACAGGGTATTCCGGGGAGCTGTTTTTT; CDR3 protein: CATSNPRWTGYSGELFF
J gene: TRBJ2-3; V gene: TRBV12-3/TRBV12-4; clone size: few; D gene: -; CDR3 DNA: TGTGCCAGCAGGCCCGGCGGCCAAGTTGGCACAGATACGCAGTATTTT; CDR3 protein: CASRPGGQVGTDTQYF
J gene: TRBJ2-3; V gene: TRBV6-2/TRBV6-3; clone size: -; D gene: -; CDR3 DNA: TGTGCCAGCAGTTACGCAGAGAGCACAGATACGCAGTATTTT; CDR3 protein: CASSYAESTDTQYF
J gene: TRBJ1-2; V gene: TRBV2; clone size: many; D gene: -; CDR3 DNA: TGTGCCAGCAGGAAGGACAGAACTAACTATGGCTACACCTTC; CDR3 protein: CASRKDRTNYGYTF
J gene: TRBJ2-2; V gene: TRBV5-1; clone size: many; D gene: TRBD2; CDR3 DNA: TGCGCCAGCAGCCTAAAAGGACTAGCGGGAGTTCCCGGGGAGCTGTTTTTT; CDR3 protein: CASSLKGLAGVPGELFF
J gene: TRBJ1-5; V gene: TRBV12-3/TRBV12-4; clone size: many; D gene: -; CDR3 DNA: TGTGCCAGCAGTTTAAGAGGCCTTAGCAATCAGCCCCAGCATTTT; CDR3 protein: CASSLRGLSNQPQHF
J gene: TRBJ2-7; V gene: TRBV12-3/TRBV12-4; clone size: -; D gene: -; CDR3 DNA: TGTGCCAGCAGTTTAAGACAGCCCTTCTACGAGCAGTACTTC; CDR3 protein: CASSLRQPFYEQYF
J gene: TRBJ1-5; V gene: TRBV10-3; clone size: few; D gene: -; CDR3 DNA: TGTGCCATCAGTGAGTCTGGGTATCAGCCCCAGCATTTT; CDR3 protein: CAISESGYQPQHF
J gene: TRBJ2-1; V gene: TRBV12-3/TRBV12-4; clone size: many; D gene: TRBD2; CDR3 DNA: TGTGCCAGCACCCGAGGCCTAGCGGTTGGAGGGCAGTTCTTC; CDR3 protein: CASTRGLAVGGQFF
J gene: TRBJ1-2; V gene: TRBV29-1; clone size: -; D gene: -; CDR3 DNA: TGCAGCGTTCCGACAGATGAGGGTGGCTACACCTTC; CDR3 protein: CSVPTDEGGYTF
J gene: TRBJ1-1; V gene: TRBV6-5; clone size: -; D gene: -; CDR3 DNA: TGTGCCAGCAGTTACTCGAGGGGGGAAGCTTTCTTT; CDR3 protein: CASSYSRGEAFF
J gene: TRBJ2-7; V gene: TRBV28; clone size: many; D gene: TRBD2; CDR3 DNA: TGTGCCAGCAGCCCTCCGGGACTAGCGGGAATCTACGAGCAGTACTTC; CDR3 protein: CASSPPGLAGIYEQYF
J gene: TRBJ2-1; V gene: TRBV9; clone size: many; D gene: -; CDR3 DNA: TGTGCCAGCAGCGTAGAGGGCCCCCCGTGGAGTGAGCAGTTCTTC; CDR3 protein: CASSVEGPPWSEQFF
J gene: TRBJ1-1; V gene: TRBV7-9; clone size: -; D gene: -; CDR3 DNA: TGTGCCAGCAGCTTAGGAGTCGGGGGGGGCGGCAGAGAAGCTTTCTTT; CDR3 protein: CASSLGVGGGGREAFF
J gene: TRBJ2-3; V gene: TRBV11-3; clone size: -; D gene: TRBD2; CDR3 DNA: TGTGCCAGCAGCTTAGCTGGCAGGTTGATGACTAGCGGGAGAACAGATACGCAGTATTTT; CDR3 protein: CASSLAGRLMTSGRTDTQYF
J gene: TRBJ2-4; V gene: TRBV7-9; clone size: -; D gene: -; CDR3 DNA: TGTGCCAGCAGCCAGGACACCAAAAACATTCAGTACTTC; CDR3 protein: CASSQDTKNIQYF
J gene: TRBJ2-1; V gene: TRBV12-3/TRBV12-4; clone size: many; D gene: -; CDR3 DNA: TGTGCCAGCAGCATTTACGGGAACCGTTTTTACAATGAGCAGTTCTTC; CDR3 protein: CASSIYGNRFYNEQFF
J gene: TRBJ2-2; V gene: TRBV2; clone size: many; D gene: -; CDR3 DNA: TGTGCCAGCAGTGGAAAATATGGGGGGGCAAGCACCGGGGAGCTGTTTTTT; CDR3 protein: CASSGKYGGASTGELFF
J gene: TRBJ2-1; V gene: TRBV6-2/TRBV6-3; clone size: -; D gene: -; CDR3 DNA: TGTGCCAGCAGCCGGACCTGGACCTACAATGAGCAGTTCTTC; CDR3 protein: CASSRTWTYNEQFF
J gene: TRBJ1-2; V gene: TRBV12-3/TRBV12-4; clone size: many; D gene: -; CDR3 DNA: TGTGCCAGCAGTTTTCTTGGCTACACCTTC; CDR3 protein: CASSFLGYTF
J gene: TRBJ2-3; V gene: TRBV9; clone size: many; D gene: TRBD2; CDR3 DNA: TGTGCCAGCAGCGTAGGCGGGAGGAGGATAGATACGCAGTATTTT; CDR3 protein: CASSVGGRRIDTQYF
J gene: TRBJ2-1; V gene: TRBV7-2; clone size: many; D gene: TRBD2; CDR3 DNA: TGTGCCAGCAGCTTAGTCGTAGCGGGAGTTAACAATGAGCAGTTCTTC; CDR3 protein: CASSLVVAGVNNEQFF
J gene: TRBJ2-7; V gene: TRBV3-1; clone size: -; D gene: -; CDR3 DNA: TGTGCCAGCAGTCCCTGGGACAACGAGCAGTACTTC; CDR3 protein: CASSPWDNEQYF
J gene: TRBJ2-5; V gene: TRBV2; clone size: many; D gene: TRBD2; CDR3 DNA: TGTGCCAGCACCCGACTAGCCGGGGAGACCCAGTACTTC; CDR3 protein: CASTRLAGETQYF
J gene: TRBJ1-4; V gene: TRBV7-9; clone size: many; D gene: TRBD1; CDR3 DNA: TGTGCCAGCAGATTGACAGGGGGATATGAAAAACTGTTTTTT; CDR3 protein: CASRLTGGYEKLFF